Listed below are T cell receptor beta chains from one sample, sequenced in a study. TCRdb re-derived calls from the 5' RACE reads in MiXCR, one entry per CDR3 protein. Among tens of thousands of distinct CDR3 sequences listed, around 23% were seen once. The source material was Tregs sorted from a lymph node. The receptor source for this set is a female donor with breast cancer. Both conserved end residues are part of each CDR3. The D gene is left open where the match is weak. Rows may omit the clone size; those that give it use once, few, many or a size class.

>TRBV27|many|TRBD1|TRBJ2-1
CASRRTGVEQFF
TGTGCCAGCAGAAGAACAGGGGTTGAGCAGTTCTTC
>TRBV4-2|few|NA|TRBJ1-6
CASSQEFSGVSQNSPLHF
TGTGCCAGCAGCCAAGAGTTTTCTGGGGTTTCACAGAATTCACCCCTCCACTTT
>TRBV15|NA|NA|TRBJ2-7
CATSRDVSGSAYEQYF
TGTGCCACCAGCAGAGATGTGTCCGGCAGTGCCTACGAGCAGTACTTC
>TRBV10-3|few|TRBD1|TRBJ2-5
CAIKEAQGEETQYF
TGTGCCATCAAGGAAGCACAGGGGGAAGAGACCCAGTACTTC
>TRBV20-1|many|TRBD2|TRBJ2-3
CSALGGSTSTDTQYF
TGCAGTGCCCTTGGCGGGAGCACTAGCACAGATACGCAGTATTTT
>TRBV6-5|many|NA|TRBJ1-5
CASNRAYSNQPQHF
TGTGCCAGCAACCGGGCCTATAGCAATCAGCCCCAGCATTTT
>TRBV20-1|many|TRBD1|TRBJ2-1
CSARDKQGETNEQFF
TGCAGTGCTAGAGATAAGCAGGGGGAGACCAATGAGCAGTTCTTC
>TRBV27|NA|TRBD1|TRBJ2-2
CASRRTGAGELFF
TGTGCCAGCAGGCGGACAGGGGCCGGGGAGCTGTTTTTT
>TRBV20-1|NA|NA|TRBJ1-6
CSARGSQGTKASPLHF
TGCAGTGCTAGAGGCTCCCAGGGGACAAAAGCTTCACCCCTCCACTTT
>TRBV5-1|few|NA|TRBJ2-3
CASNLRTGTDTQYF
TGCGCCAGCAACCTACGGACTGGCACAGATACGCAGTATTTT
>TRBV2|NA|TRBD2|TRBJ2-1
CARSTGLVYNEQFF
TGTGCCAGGAGCACGGGACTAGTATACAACGAGCAGTTCTTC
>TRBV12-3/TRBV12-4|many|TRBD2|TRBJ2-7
CASSLGLADYEQYF
TGTGCCAGCAGTTTAGGACTAGCAGACTACGAGCAGTACTTC
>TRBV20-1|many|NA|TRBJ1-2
CSAIRLGGGYTF
TGCAGTGCTATAAGGTTGGGGGGAGGCTACACCTTC
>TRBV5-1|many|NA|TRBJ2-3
CASSLDRLRARTHTQYF
TGCGCCAGCAGCTTGGATCGGTTGCGGGCGCGGACCCATACGCAGTATTTT
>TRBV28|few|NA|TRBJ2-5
CASTDEITSETQYF
TGTGCCAGCACCGATGAAATCACGTCGGAGACCCAGTACTTC
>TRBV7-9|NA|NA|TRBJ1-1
CASSLSGGTEAFF
TGTGCCAGCAGCTTATCCGGGGGCACTGAAGCTTTCTTT
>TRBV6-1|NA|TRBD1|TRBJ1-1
CASSDRGHTEALF
TGTGCCAGCAGTGACAGGGGGCACACTGAAGCTCTCTTT
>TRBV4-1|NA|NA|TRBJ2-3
CASSQVGSGHGTDTQYF
TGCGCCAGCAGCCAAGTAGGTAGCGGCCACGGCACAGATACGCAGTATTTT
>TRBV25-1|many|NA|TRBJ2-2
CASSEMGQNTGELFF
TGTGCCAGCAGTGAAATGGGACAGAACACCGGGGAGCTGTTTTTT
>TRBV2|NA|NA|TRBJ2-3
CASSGDTQYF
TGTGCCAGCAGTGGGGATACGCAGTATTTT
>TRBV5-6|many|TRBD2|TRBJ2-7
CASSSGLVVYEQYF
TGTGCCAGCAGCTCTGGACTAGTCGTCTACGAGCAGTACTTC
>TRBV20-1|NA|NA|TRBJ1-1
CSAPPLGSEAFF
TGCAGTGCCCCTCCCCTGGGCTCTGAAGCTTTCTTT
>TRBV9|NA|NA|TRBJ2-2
CASSVPSAPGSGELFF
TGTGCCAGCAGCGTACCCAGCGCCCCCGGGAGCGGGGAGCTGTTTTTT